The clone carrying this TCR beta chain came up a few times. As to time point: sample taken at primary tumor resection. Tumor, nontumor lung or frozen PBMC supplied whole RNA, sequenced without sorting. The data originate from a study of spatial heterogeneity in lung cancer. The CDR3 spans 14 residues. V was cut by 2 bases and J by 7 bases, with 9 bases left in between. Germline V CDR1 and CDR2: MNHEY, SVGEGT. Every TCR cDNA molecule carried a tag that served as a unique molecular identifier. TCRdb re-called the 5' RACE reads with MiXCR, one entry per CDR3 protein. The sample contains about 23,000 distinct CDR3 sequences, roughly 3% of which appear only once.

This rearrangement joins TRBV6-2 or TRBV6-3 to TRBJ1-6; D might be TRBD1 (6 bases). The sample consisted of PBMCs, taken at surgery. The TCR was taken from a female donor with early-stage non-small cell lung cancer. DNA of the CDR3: TGTGCCAGCAGTTACGGGGGGCAGAATTCACCCCTCCACTTT. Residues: CASSYGGQNSPLHF.